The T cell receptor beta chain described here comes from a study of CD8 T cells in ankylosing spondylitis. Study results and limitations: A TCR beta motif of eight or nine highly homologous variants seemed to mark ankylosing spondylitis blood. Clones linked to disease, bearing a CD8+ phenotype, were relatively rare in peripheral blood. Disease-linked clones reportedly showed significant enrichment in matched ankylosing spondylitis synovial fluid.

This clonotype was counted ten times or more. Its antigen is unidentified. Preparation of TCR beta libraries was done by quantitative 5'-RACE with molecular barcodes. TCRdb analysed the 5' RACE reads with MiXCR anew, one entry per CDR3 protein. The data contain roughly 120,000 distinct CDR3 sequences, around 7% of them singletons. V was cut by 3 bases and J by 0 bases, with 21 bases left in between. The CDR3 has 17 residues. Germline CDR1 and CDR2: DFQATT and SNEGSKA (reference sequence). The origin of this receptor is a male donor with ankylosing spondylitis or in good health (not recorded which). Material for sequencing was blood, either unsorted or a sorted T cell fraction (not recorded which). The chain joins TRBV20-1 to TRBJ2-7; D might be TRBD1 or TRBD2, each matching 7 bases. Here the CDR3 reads CSARGGTEQVSSYEQYF. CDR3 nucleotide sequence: TGCAGTGCTAGGGGAGGGACAGAGCAAGTAAGCTCCTACGAGCAGTACTTC.